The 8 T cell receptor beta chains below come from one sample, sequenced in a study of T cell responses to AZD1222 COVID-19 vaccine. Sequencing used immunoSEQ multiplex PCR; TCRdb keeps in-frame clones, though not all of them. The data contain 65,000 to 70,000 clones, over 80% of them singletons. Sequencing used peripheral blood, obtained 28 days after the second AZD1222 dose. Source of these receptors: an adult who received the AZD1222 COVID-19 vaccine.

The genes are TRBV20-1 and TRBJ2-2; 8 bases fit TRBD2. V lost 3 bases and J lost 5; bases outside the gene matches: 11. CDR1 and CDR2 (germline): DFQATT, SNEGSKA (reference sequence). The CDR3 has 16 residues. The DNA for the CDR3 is TGCAGTGCTAGTAGCGGGAAAGTCGGGCGGACCGGGGAGCTGTTTTTT. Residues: CSASSGKVGRTGELFF.

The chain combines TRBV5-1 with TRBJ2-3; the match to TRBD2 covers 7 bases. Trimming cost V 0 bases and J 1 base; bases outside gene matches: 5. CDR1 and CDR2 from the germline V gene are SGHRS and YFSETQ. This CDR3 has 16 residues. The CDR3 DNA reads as TGCGCCAGCAGCTTGGCCCCCAGCGGGGGCACAGATACGCAGTATTTT. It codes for CASSLAPSGGTDTQYF.

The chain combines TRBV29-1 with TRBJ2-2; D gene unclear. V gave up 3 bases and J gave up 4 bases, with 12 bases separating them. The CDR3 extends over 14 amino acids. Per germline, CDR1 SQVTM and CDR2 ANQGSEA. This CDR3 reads CSVDSEKITGELFF. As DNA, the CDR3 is TGCAGCGTTGATTCAGAGAAAATCACCGGGGAGCTGTTTTTT.

The CDR3 DNA follows: TGTGCCAGCAGTTCCCTAGGGCAGGGAGGGAGGAACACTGAAGCTTTCTTT. It codes for CASSSLGQGGRNTEAFF. The chain uses TRBV27 and TRBJ1-1; maybe TRBD1 (5 bases). There are 17 residues in the CDR3. Germline assignment: CDR1 MNHEY and CDR2 SMNVEV (reference sequence). The V end was cut by 4 bases, the J end by 1 base, with 19 bases between.

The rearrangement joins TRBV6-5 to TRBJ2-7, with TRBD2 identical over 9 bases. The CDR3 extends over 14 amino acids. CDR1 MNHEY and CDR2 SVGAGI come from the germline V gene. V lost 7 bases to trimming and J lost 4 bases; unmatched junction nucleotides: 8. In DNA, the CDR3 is TGTGCCAGCACCCTGCAGGCGGGAGGGTACGAGCAGTACTTC. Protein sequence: CASTLQAGGYEQYF.

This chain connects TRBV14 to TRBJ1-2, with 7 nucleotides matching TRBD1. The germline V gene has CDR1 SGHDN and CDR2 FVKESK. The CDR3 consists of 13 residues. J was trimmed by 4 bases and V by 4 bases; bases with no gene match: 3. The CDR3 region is CASSPGGGYGYTF. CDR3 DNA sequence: TGTGCCAGCAGCCCAGGGGGAGGCTATGGCTACACCTTC.

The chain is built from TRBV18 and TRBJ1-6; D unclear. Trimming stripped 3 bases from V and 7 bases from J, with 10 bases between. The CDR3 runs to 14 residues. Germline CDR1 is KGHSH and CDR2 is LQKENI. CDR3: CASSPGGGNSPLHF. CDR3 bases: TGTGCCAGCTCACCGGGCGGAGGAAATTCACCCCTCCACTTT.

This CDR3 reads CASRDKNWGNEQFF. CDR3 nucleotide sequence: TGTGCCAGCAGAGATAAAAACTGGGGTAATGAGCAGTTCTTC. V is TRBV2 and J is TRBJ2-1; D gene unclear. This CDR3 is built from 14 residues. V shed 6 bases and J shed 7 bases, with 16 bases lying between them. Germline CDR1 SNHLY, CDR2 FYNNEI.